This is a list of T cell receptor beta chains from one sample in a study of blood T cell repertoires in COVID-19. The table came from immunoSEQ multiplex PCR; TCRdb's copy has only in-frame clones and leaves some out. The sample carries about 250,000 clones, nearly 90% recorded once. The sequencing input was peripheral blood. The receptors here all came from a man between 18 and 29 years old with active or convalescent COVID-19. Both conserved end residues are part of each CDR3. D genes are given only for firm matches. A clone size is listed for some rows: how often the clone was seen (once, few, many), or a class if it is expanded.

DNA | CDR3 | D | J | size | V
TGTGCCAGCAGCGTAGGAAGCGGTGTTCGGGACAGGGAGCAGTACTTC | CASSVGSGVRDREQYF | TRBD1 | TRBJ2-7 | . | TRBV9
TGTGCCAGCAGCCCCAGGGTCGTTGATACGCAGTATTTT | CASSPRVVDTQYF | . | TRBJ2-3 | . | TRBV11-3
TGCGCCAGCAGGGAGGACAGGGGGTTCGCCTCCTACAATGAGCAGTTCTTC | CASREDRGFASYNEQFF | TRBD1 | TRBJ2-1 | . | TRBV5-1
TGTGCCAGCCGCCCTTCGACGGGTGGCTTTTACAATGAGCAGTTCTTC | CASRPSTGGFYNEQFF | . | TRBJ2-1 | . | TRBV28
TGTGCCAGCAGCTTGGACAGGGTTAATGGCTACACCTTC | CASSLDRVNGYTF | . | TRBJ1-2 | . | TRBV5-4
TGTGCCAGCAGTTACTCGCTCGGGAGTAGCCATGAGCAGTTCTTC | CASSYSLGSSHEQFF | . | TRBJ2-1 | . | TRBV6-5
TGTGCCAGCAGCCTTATTGGGGACACCTACGAGCAGTACTTC | CASSLIGDTYEQYF | . | TRBJ2-7 | . | TRBV7-3
TGTGCCAGCAGTGACGGGACAGGGGGCGGCTATGGCTACACCTTC | CASSDGTGGGYGYTF | TRBD1 | TRBJ1-2 | . | TRBV25-1
TGTGCCAGCAGCCCTACACGGGGCAGGGGCACAGCTAACTATGGCTACACCTTC | CASSPTRGRGTANYGYTF | . | TRBJ1-2 | once | TRBV5-6
TGTGCCAGCAGCTTCACGGGCAGACAGAGCTCTGGAAACACCATATATTTT | CASSFTGRQSSGNTIYF | . | TRBJ1-3 | . | TRBV7-9
TGTGCCAGCAGTTACGTCCCTCAGGGTAATCAGCCCCAGCATTTT | CASSYVPQGNQPQHF | . | TRBJ1-5 | . | TRBV6-2/TRBV6-3
TGTGCCAGCAGCTTAGGGGCGGGAGAGTTCTACGAGCAGTACTTC | CASSLGAGEFYEQYF | TRBD2 | TRBJ2-7 | . | TRBV11-2
TGCGCCAGCAGCTTGGGACAGGGGAAGGACACTGAAGCTTTCTTT | CASSLGQGKDTEAFF | TRBD1 | TRBJ1-1 | . | TRBV5-1
TGCGCCAGCACCCCCGGGGAATCTCCGGGCGGCTACACCTTC | CASTPGESPGGYTF | . | TRBJ1-2 | few | TRBV5-1
TGTGCCAGCAGCCACCGGGACAGCGAGGGGGAGCTGTTTTTT | CASSHRDSEGELFF | TRBD1 | TRBJ2-2 | . | TRBV6-6
TGTGCCAGCAAAATGGGGGGGCTCTGGGGCTACACCTTC | CASKMGGLWGYTF | . | TRBJ1-2 | . | TRBV28
TGTGCCAGCAGCTTAGGCTCAACGGGAGCTAACACCGGGGAGCTGTTTTTT | CASSLGSTGANTGELFF | . | TRBJ2-2 | . | TRBV11-3
TGTGCCAGTAGTCCCGGCTATGGCTACACCTTC | CASSPGYGYTF | . | TRBJ1-2 | . | TRBV19
TGTGCCAGTAGTATTACCGGGGGGTACGAGCAGTACTTC | CASSITGGYEQYF | TRBD2 | TRBJ2-7 | . | TRBV19
TGTGCCAGCAGCCCTCAGGGTATATCAGGAAACACCATATATTTT | CASSPQGISGNTIYF | . | TRBJ1-3 | . | TRBV13
TGTGCCAGCAGTGAAGCGGGGACAGGGGACGGCTACACCTTC | CASSEAGTGDGYTF | TRBD1 | TRBJ1-2 | . | TRBV2
TGCGCCAGCAGGGGGATGGGACTAGCGGGAGAGGCCTACAATGAGCAGTTCTTC | CASRGMGLAGEAYNEQFF | TRBD2 | TRBJ2-1 | . | TRBV5-1
TGTGCCAGCAGCTTAGAGTACAGTACGCATTCACCCCTCCACTTT | CASSLEYSTHSPLHF | . | TRBJ1-6 | once | TRBV7-6
TGTGCCAGCAGCTCCGTGGCCGGGACAGGCTTGGATGGCTACACCTTC | CASSSVAGTGLDGYTF | TRBD1 | TRBJ1-2 | . | TRBV7-6
TGTGCCAGCAGCTTAGAGGGGACAGATACGCAGTATTTT | CASSLEGTDTQYF | . | TRBJ2-3 | . | TRBV7-9
TGTGCCAGCAGCTTCTCCCCTGACAGAAACACTGAAGCTTTCTTT | CASSFSPDRNTEAFF | . | TRBJ1-1 | . | TRBV5-4
TGTGCCAGCAGTCCCTCTGACAGGGGAGGTACGCAGTATTTT | CASSPSDRGGTQYF | TRBD1 | TRBJ2-3 | . | TRBV6-5
TGTGCCAGCAGCCAGACAGGTATGAACACTGAAGCTTTCTTT | CASSQTGMNTEAFF | . | TRBJ1-1 | . | TRBV7-9
TGTGCCAGCAGTTACTCGGCTAGCGGACACAATGAGCAGTTCTTC | CASSYSASGHNEQFF | TRBD2 | TRBJ2-1 | . | TRBV6-5
TGTGCCAGCTCCAGACAGGCCCAGTCGGCCACAGATACGCAGTATTTT | CASSRQAQSATDTQYF | . | TRBJ2-3 | . | TRBV7-2
TGTGCCAGCAGTGCGGGACAGGGGTATGGCTACGCCTTC | CASSAGQGYGYAF | TRBD1 | TRBJ1-2 | few | TRBV7-2
TGCGCCAGCAGCTTGGAAGGGGCCTACAATGAGCAGTTCTTC | CASSLEGAYNEQFF | . | TRBJ2-1 | . | TRBV5-1